This T cell receptor beta chain was documented in a study of cytomegalovirus exposure and HLA in healthy donors. Study-wide background: As an earlier analysis found, 150 million to 200 million T cells yielded about 120 million unique TCR beta sequences. Findings of the study overall: As was reported, the classifier diagnosed cytomegalovirus status with high specificity and sensitivity. Some 17,000 TCR beta sequences were associated with HLA alleles at 0.05 false discovery rate in a later analysis. An ancestry cluster, one associated with Asian ancestry, reportedly showed fewer N-insertions than the approximately 670-donor mean in a later analysis.

Regarding this clone: Its antigen is not identified.

Trimming shortened V by 0 bases and J by 7 bases, and 9 bases separated the two germline ends. CDR1 KGHSH and CDR2 LQKENI come from the germline V gene. CDR3 length: 13 residues. Researchers ran the PCR with 60 Vbeta and 13 Jbeta primers. This table comes from immunoSEQ multiplex PCR, and its TCRdb copy is limited to in-frame clones, with some not included. The repertoire holds 90,000 to 100,000 clones, with around 69% as singletons. The TCR originated in a woman aged 60 to 75 in good health and CMV-seropositive. V gene TRBV18 combines with J gene TRBJ1-2; a weak D match, TRBD1 (6 bases). The sequenced material came from PBMCs. CDR3 DNA sequence: TGTGCCAGCTCACCACCTACAGGGTCTGGCTACACCTTC. Protein product: CASSPPTGSGYTF.